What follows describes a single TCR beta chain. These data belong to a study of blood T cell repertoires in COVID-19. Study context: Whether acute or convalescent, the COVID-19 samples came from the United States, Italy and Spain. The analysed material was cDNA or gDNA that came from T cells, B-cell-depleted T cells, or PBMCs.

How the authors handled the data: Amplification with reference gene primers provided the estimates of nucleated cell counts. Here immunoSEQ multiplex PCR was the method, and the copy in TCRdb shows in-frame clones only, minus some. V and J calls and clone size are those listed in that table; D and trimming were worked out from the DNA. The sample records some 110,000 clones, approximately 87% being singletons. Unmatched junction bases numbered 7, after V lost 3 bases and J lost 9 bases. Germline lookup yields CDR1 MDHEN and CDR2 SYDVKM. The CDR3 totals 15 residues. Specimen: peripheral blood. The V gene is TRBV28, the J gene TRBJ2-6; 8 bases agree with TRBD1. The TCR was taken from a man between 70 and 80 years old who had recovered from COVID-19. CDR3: CASSLGRTGINVLTF. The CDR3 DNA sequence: TGTGCCAGCAGTTTGGGACGGACAGGGATCAACGTCCTGACTTTC.